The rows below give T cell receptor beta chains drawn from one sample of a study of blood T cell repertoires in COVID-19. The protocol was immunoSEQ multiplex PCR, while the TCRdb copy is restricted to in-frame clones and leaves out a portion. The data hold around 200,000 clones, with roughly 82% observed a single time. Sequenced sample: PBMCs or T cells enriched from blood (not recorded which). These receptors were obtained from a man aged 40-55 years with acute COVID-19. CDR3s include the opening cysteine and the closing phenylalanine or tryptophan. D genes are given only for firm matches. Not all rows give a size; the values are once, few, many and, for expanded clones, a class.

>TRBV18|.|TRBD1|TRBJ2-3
CASSPGTGTDTQYF
TGTGCCAGCTCACCCGGGACAGGCACAGATACGCAGTATTTT
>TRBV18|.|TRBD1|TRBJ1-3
CASSPQLPGGTGNTIYF
TGTGCCAGCTCACCACAACTTCCAGGGGGGACTGGAAACACCATATATTTT
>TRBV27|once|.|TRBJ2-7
CASSLSLSGPSYEQYF
TGTGCCAGCAGTTTATCTTTGAGCGGCCCCTCATACGAGCAGTACTTC
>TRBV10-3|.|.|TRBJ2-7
CAIGGAGANPYEQYF
TGTGCCATCGGGGGGGCAGGGGCTAATCCCTACGAGCAGTACTTC
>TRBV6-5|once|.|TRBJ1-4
CASKWEQEKLFF
TGTGCCAGCAAGTGGGAACAGGAGAAACTGTTTTTT
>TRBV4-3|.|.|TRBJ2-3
CASSQPSGGTHTQYF
TGCGCCAGCAGCCAACCTTCAGGGGGGACGCATACGCAGTATTTT
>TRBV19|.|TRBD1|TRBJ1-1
CASTSFDRVRHNTEAFF
TGTGCCAGTACTTCATTCGACAGGGTTCGGCATAACACTGAAGCTTTCTTT
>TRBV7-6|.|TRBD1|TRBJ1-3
CASSEQGYGNTIYF
TGTGCCAGCAGCGAACAGGGGTACGGAAACACCATATATTTT
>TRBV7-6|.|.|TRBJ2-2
CASSPRTHDTGELFF
TGTGCCAGCAGCCCCCGGACACACGACACCGGGGAGCTGTTTTTT
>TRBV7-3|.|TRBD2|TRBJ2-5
CASSLGVAGRQETQYF
TGTGCCAGCAGCTTAGGAGTAGCGGGAAGACAAGAGACCCAGTACTTC